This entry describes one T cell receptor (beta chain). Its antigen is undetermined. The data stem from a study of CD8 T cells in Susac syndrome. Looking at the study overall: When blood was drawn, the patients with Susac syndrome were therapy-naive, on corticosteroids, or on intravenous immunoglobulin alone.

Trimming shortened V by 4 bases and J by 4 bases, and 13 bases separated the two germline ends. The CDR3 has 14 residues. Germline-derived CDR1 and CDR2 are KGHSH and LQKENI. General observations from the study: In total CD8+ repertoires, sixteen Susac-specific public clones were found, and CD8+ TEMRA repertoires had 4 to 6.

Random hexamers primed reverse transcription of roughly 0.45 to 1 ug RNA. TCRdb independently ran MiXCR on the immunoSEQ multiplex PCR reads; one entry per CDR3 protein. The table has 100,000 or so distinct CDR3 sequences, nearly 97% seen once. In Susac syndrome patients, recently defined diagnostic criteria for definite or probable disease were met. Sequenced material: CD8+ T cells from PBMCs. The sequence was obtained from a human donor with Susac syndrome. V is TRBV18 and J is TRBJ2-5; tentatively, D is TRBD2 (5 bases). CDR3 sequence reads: CASSLRQEGETQYF. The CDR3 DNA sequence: TGTGCCAGCTCACTCCGCCAAGAGGGAGAGACCCAGTACTTC.